This is a list of T cell receptor beta chains from one sample in a study of radiation and T cells in renal cell carcinoma. TCRdb's table, derived via immunoSEQ multiplex PCR, lists solely in-frame clones and lacks some. The table has about 150,000 clones, 87% seen once. This material consisted of blood, taken from a patient whose treatment included radiotherapy and nephrectomy. These TCRs come from a woman aged 45-60 years with renal cell carcinoma. CDR3s include the opening cysteine and the closing phenylalanine or tryptophan. D genes are given only for firm matches. Where a row states a size, it is once, few, many or the class of an expanded clone; other rows omit it.

TRBJ2-3	TRBV2	few	.	CASKGSHPRTDTQYF	TGTGCCAGCAAGGGTAGCCATCCGCGCACAGATACGCAGTATTTT
TRBJ2-1	TRBV7-2	.	.	CASSLDPRGNEQFF	TGTGCCAGCAGCTTAGACCCCCGGGGTAATGAGCAGTTCTTC
TRBJ2-7	TRBV6-1	.	TRBD1	CATYLTGGSHEQYF	TGTGCCACCTACCTGACAGGGGGCTCCCACGAGCAGTACTTC
TRBJ1-1	TRBV29-1	few	.	CSSQTGNTEAFF	TGCAGCTCCCAGACAGGGAACACTGAAGCTTTCTTT
TRBJ2-5	TRBV7-9	.	.	CASSLMGETQYF	TGTGCCAGCAGCTTAATGGGGGAGACCCAGTACTTC
TRBJ1-2	TRBV5-4	.	TRBD1	CASSPTGTNYGYTF	TGTGCCAGCAGCCCGACAGGGACTAACTATGGCTACACCTTC
TRBJ1-1	TRBV19	.	.	CASSIVTTLSGIEAFF	TGTGCCAGTAGTATAGTAACCACCCTGAGCGGGATTGAAGCTTTCTTT
TRBJ1-1	TRBV7-2	.	.	CASSSPDKGRTEAFF	TGTGCCAGCAGCTCCCCGGACAAAGGTAGGACTGAAGCTTTCTTT
TRBJ1-3	TRBV5-1	.	.	CASSLTDRASGNTIYF	TGCGCCAGCAGCTTGACCGACAGAGCCTCTGGAAACACCATATATTTT
TRBJ1-5	TRBV30	.	TRBD1	CAWSGDRGNQPQHF	TGTGCCTGGAGTGGGGACAGGGGAAATCAGCCCCAGCATTTT
TRBJ1-5	TRBV9	.	.	CASSGTLGQPQHF	TGTGCCAGCAGCGGGACCCTCGGTCAGCCCCAGCATTTT
TRBJ1-2	TRBV6-1	.	.	CASSDWNNYGYTF	TGTGCCAGCAGTGATTGGAACAACTATGGCTACACCTTC
TRBJ1-5	TRBV19	.	.	CASSIGARGGLDLGNQPQHF	TGTGCCAGTAGTATTGGGGCGCGGGGGGGGCTAGATTTAGGCAATCAGCCCCAGCATTTT
TRBJ1-6	TRBV4-1	.	.	CASSQEAGASSPLHF	TGCGCCAGCAGCCAAGAGGCAGGAGCGAGTTCACCCCTCCACTTT
TRBJ1-1	TRBV6-7	.	.	CASRTALNTEAFF	TGTGCCAGTCGCACAGCGTTGAACACTGAAGCTTTCTTT
TRBJ2-1	TRBV5-1	.	TRBD2	CASSSSGAPYNEQFF	TGCGCCAGCAGCTCTAGCGGGGCCCCGTACAATGAGCAGTTCTTC
TRBJ1-2	TRBV6-5	.	TRBD1	CASSYSGTGGLGYTF	TGTGCCAGCAGTTACTCCGGGACAGGGGGTCTCGGCTACACCTTC
TRBJ2-5	TRBV7-2	once	TRBD1	CASSFAAGTGVKTQYF	TGTGCCAGCAGCTTCGCGGCCGGGACAGGGGTGAAGACCCAGTACTTC
TRBJ1-1	TRBV5-5	.	.	CASSLVAGDPAEAFF	TGTGCCAGCAGCTTGGTAGCAGGGGACCCCGCTGAAGCTTTCTTT
TRBJ1-1	TRBV5-1	once	TRBD1	CASSLGTGGYTEAFF	TGCGCCAGCAGCTTGGGGACAGGTGGGTACACTGAAGCTTTCTTT
TRBJ1-2	TRBV11-2	.	.	CASSPGVGDYGYTF	TGTGCCAGCAGCCCCGGGGTGGGTGATTATGGCTACACCTTC
TRBJ1-1	TRBV6-1	.	.	CASGRNTEAFF	TGTGCCAGCGGGAGGAACACTGAAGCTTTCTTT
TRBJ2-1	TRBV19	.	.	CASSIRKASLGNEQFF	TGTGCCAGTAGTATTAGGAAAGCGAGTTTGGGGAATGAGCAGTTCTTC
TRBJ2-3	TRBV2	.	TRBD2	CASSRLAGAPDTQYF	TGTGCCAGCAGTCGACTAGCGGGGGCACCGGATACGCAGTATTTT
TRBJ1-4	TRBV27	.	.	CASSSAGINEKLFF	TGTGCCAGCAGTTCCGCAGGGATTAATGAAAAACTGTTTTTT
TRBJ2-7	TRBV13	.	.	CASSPRSSYEQYF	TGTGCCAGCAGCCCAAGAAGCTCCTACGAGCAGTACTTC
TRBJ1-3	TRBV4-1	.	TRBD1	CASSQGPFRDRVNQVGNTIYF	TGCGCCAGCAGCCAAGGACCCTTCCGGGACAGGGTAAATCAAGTTGGAAACACCATATATTTT
TRBJ2-5	TRBV10-2	.	.	CASSEFDSAGETQYF	TGCGCCAGCAGTGAGTTCGATAGCGCGGGTGAGACCCAGTACTTC
TRBJ1-2	TRBV7-9	.	.	CASSLEGLYGYTF	TGTGCCAGCAGCTTAGAGGGGCTCTATGGCTACACCTTC
TRBJ2-7	TRBV6-5	.	.	CASSYLPEYEQYF	TGTGCCAGCAGTTACCTCCCAGAATACGAGCAGTACTTC
TRBJ1-1	TRBV19	.	TRBD1	CASRNTGGRGEAFF	TGTGCCAGTAGGAATACAGGGGGCCGGGGTGAAGCTTTCTTT
TRBJ1-4	TRBV28	.	.	CASKGGLGEKLFF	TGTGCCAGCAAGGGGGGGCTTGGTGAAAAACTGTTTTTT
TRBJ2-5	TRBV11-2	.	.	CASSLRLARETQYF	TGTGCCAGCAGCTTGCGGCTAGCAAGGGAGACCCAGTACTTC
TRBJ2-3	TRBV6-5	.	TRBD2	CASRRTRKSTDTQYF	TGTGCCAGCAGACGGACTAGGAAAAGCACAGATACGCAGTATTTT
TRBJ2-1	TRBV7-2	.	.	CASSWGSEQFF	TGTGCCAGCAGCTGGGGAAGTGAGCAGTTCTTC